Below are 30 T cell receptor beta chains sequenced from a single sample in a study of control samples from healthy donors and cancer patients. TCRdb keeps only in-frame clones here, not all; method: immunoSEQ multiplex PCR. The top ten hold 8.4% of the sample, which has fewer than 15,000 clones, about 77% seen once. The sequenced material came from formalin-fixed, paraffin-embedded tissue. The receptors originated from a male donor with melanoma.

The chain uses TRBV13 and TRBJ1-1, with D perhaps matching TRBD1 (5 bases). Germline V gene lookup returns CDR1 PRHDT and CDR2 FYEKMQ (reference sequence). CDR3 size: 14 residues. V lost 5 bases to trimming and J lost 6 bases, with 16 bases between them. CDR3 bases: TGTGCCAGCAGCCCCCGGTCAGGGTATTCTGAAGCTTTCTTT. Encoded protein: CASSPRSGYSEAFF. Full variable domain (remainder filled in from reference TRBV13 and TRBJ1-1): AAGVIQSPRHLIKEKRETATLKCYPIPRHDTVYWYQQGPGQDPQFLISFYEKMQSDKGSIPDRFSAQQFSDYHSELNMSSLELGDSALYFCASSPRSGYSEAFFGQGTRLTVV.

The gene calls are TRBV28 and TRBJ2-7; D gene ambiguous. The V gene lost 6 bases and the J gene lost 10 bases, with 16 bases spanning the gap. In germline, CDR1 is MDHEN, CDR2 SYDVKM. The CDR3 covers 12 residues. CDR3 in DNA: TGTGCCAGCAGCCTACCATTTCGGAGACAGTACTTC. Protein product: CASSLPFRRQYF.

The CDR3 protein is CASSMRMGSGETQYF. The CDR3 DNA reads TGCGCCAGCAGCATGAGGATGGGGTCGGGAGAGACCCAGTACTTC. V gene TRBV4-1 combines with J gene TRBJ2-5; no definite D call. Germline CDR1 MGHRA, CDR2 YSYEKL. Trimming removed 5 bases from V and 4 bases from J, with 17 bases in between. This CDR3 contains 15 residues.

CDR3 protein: CASTHAYGYTF. The CDR3 DNA follows: TGTGCCAGCACCCACGCATATGGCTACACCTTC. This rearrangement joins TRBV12-3 or TRBV12-4 to TRBJ1-2, with D unresolved. This CDR3 region has 11 residues. The germline V and J ends were trimmed by 7 bases and 5 bases, with 8 bases remaining between them.

CDR3 protein: CASSLRQGALLFF. DNA for the CDR3: TGTGCCAGCAGCTTACGACAGGGGGCTCTGCTGTTCTTC. The rearrangement uses TRBV11-2 and TRBJ2-1, with TRBD1 matching 10 bases. The CDR3 spans 13 residues. Trimming took 2 bases from V and 15 from J; bases not matched to a gene: 7. The germline V gene encodes CDR1 SGHAT and CDR2 FQNNGV. Combining the CDR3 with reference TRBV11-2 and TRBJ2-1 gives the whole variable domain EAGVAQSPRYKIIEKRQSVAFWCNPISGHATLYWYQQILGQGPKLLIQFQNNGVVDDSQLPKDRFSAERLKGVDSTLKIQPAKLEDSAVYLCASSLRQGALLFFGPGTRLTVL.

This chain links TRBV20-1 with TRBJ2-1; 9 nucleotides align to TRBD1. Germline V gene sequence: CDR1 DFQATT, CDR2 SNEGSKA (reference sequence). The V gene end was trimmed by 3 bases and the J gene end by 13 bases; junction bases not matched to a gene: 4. The CDR3 sequence is 11 residues long. This CDR3 is CSAREDRGQFF. DNA for the CDR3: TGCAGTGCTAGGGAGGACAGGGGACAGTTCTTC.

This chain joins TRBV7-2 and TRBJ1-2; 8 bases line up with TRBD1. The germline CDR1 and CDR2 sequences are SGHTA and FQGNSA. CDR3 length equals 14 residues. Trimming at V came to 5 bases and at J to 4 bases, leaving 6 bases not matched to a gene. This chain's CDR3 is CASSPGTGLYGYTF. CDR3 bases: TGTGCCAGCAGCCCCGGGACAGGACTCTATGGCTACACCTTC.

The gene calls are TRBV30 and TRBJ2-7; 7 bases agree with TRBD1. Germline CDR1 and CDR2: GTSNPN and SVGIG (reference sequence). The CDR3 is 15 amino acids. Trimming cost V 4 bases and J 2 bases; bases outside gene matches: 11. The CDR3 DNA follows: TGTGCCTGGACCCCCAAGGGCAGGGGGACCTACGAGCAGTACTTC. Translated, it gives CAWTPKGRGTYEQYF.

The chain combines TRBV7-3 with TRBJ2-2; D gene unclear. The V and J ends lost 4 bases and 2 bases respectively, with 5 bases between them. CDR1 and CDR2 (germline): SGHTA, FQGTGA. The length of the CDR3 is 13 residues. CDR3 sequence (DNA): TGTGCCAGCAGCTACTTTAACACCGGGGAGCTGTTTTTT. Amino acid sequence: CASSYFNTGELFF.

This sequence joins TRBV7-2 and TRBJ2-7; weak D call: TRBD2 (5 bases). This CDR3 region has 12 residues. V was cut by 4 bases and J by 7 bases, with 11 bases left in between. Per germline, CDR1 SGHTA and CDR2 FQGNSA. CDR3: CASSSAGGEQYF. DNA for the CDR3: TGTGCCAGCAGCTCCGCTGGCGGGGAGCAGTACTTC.

On this clone: Compared with germline, one end of the junction differs, possibly owing to a read error. This sample also contains other DNA sequences that code for the same CDR3. V usage is TRBV5-5 and J usage is TRBJ2-7; 9 bases match TRBD2. In germline, CDR1 is SGHKS, CDR2 YYEKEE (reference sequence). This CDR3 has 16 residues. This CDR3 is CASSFIAGDFSYEQYF. The CDR3 nucleotides are TGTGCCAGCAGCTTTATAGCGGGGGACTTCTCCTACGAGCAGTACTTT.

V usage is TRBV6-5 and J usage is TRBJ2-1, with 9 bases fitting TRBD1. CDR3 length: 13 residues. Germline V gives CDR1 MNHEY, CDR2 SVGAGI. V gave up 10 bases and J gave up 4 bases; unmatched junction bases: 5. The CDR3 spells CAIPGQGYNEQFF. DNA for the CDR3: TGTGCCATCCCGGGACAGGGATACAATGAGCAGTTCTTC.

The V call is TRBV2, the J call TRBJ1-6; possibly TRBD1 for D (6 bases). Germline CDR1 is SNHLY and CDR2 is FYNNEI. V lost 3 bases, J lost 16 bases, and 10 bases lay in between. The CDR3 is 11 amino acids. In DNA, the CDR3 is TGTGCCAGCAGTGAGGACAGACGACTCCACTTT. Translating it yields CASSEDRRLHF.

CDR3 sequence reads: CASSRTNQPQHF. The DNA of the CDR3 is TGTGCCAGCAGCCGGACAAATCAGCCCCAGCATTTT. V is TRBV6-5 and J is TRBJ1-5; a weak D match, TRBD1 (5 bases). The CDR3 contains 12 residues. The germline V gene has CDR1 MNHEY and CDR2 SVGAGI. Between the trimmed V and J ends, which lost 6 bases and 4 bases, there was a span of 7 bases.

The rearrangement joins TRBV14 to TRBJ1-1; 8 nucleotides line up with TRBD1. This CDR3 spans 16 amino acids. Germline V gives CDR1 SGHDN, CDR2 FVKESK. With V trimmed by 6 bases and J by 1 base, 10 bases remained unmatched. CDR3 in amino acids: CASSRTGFPGNTEAFF. In nucleotides, the CDR3 is TGTGCCAGCAGTCGGACAGGGTTCCCTGGGAACACTGAAGCTTTCTTT.

The chain combines TRBV9 with TRBJ2-7; D is ambiguous. Trimming removed 3 bases from V and 5 bases from J, with 12 bases in between. CDR3 length: 13 amino acids. Per the germline V gene, CDR1 is SGDLS and CDR2 is YYNGEE. The CDR3 loop reads CASSATPWDEQYF. The CDR3, as DNA: TGTGCCAGCAGCGCCACACCATGGGACGAGCAGTACTTC.

This chain links TRBV3-1 (or the pseudogene TRBV3-2) with TRBJ2-3; D not certain. The ends were cut back, 1 base at V and 2 bases at J, with 10 bases in the middle. In germline, CDR1 is LGHDT, CDR2 YNNKEL (reference sequence). The CDR3 covers 15 residues. The CDR3 DNA follows: TGTGCCAGCAGCCAAGCTGGGCTCTACACAGATACGCAGTATTTT. It codes for CASSQAGLYTDTQYF.

The genes are TRBV19 and TRBJ2-6; the D is unclear. The germline CDR1 and CDR2 sequences are LNHDA and SQIVND (reference sequence). The CDR3 has 16 residues. The V end lost 4 bases, the J end lost 4 bases, and 14 bases lay between the germline ends. The CDR3 here is CASSRPGPFGANVLTF. In nucleotides, the CDR3 is TGTGCCAGTAGTAGACCCGGGCCGTTCGGGGCCAACGTCCTGACTTTC.

As regards this clone: The same CDR3 arises from other DNA sequences in this sample as well. The chain is built from TRBV20-1 and TRBJ2-2, with TRBD1 matching 7 bases. The CDR3 is made up of 15 amino acids. The germline CDR1 and CDR2 sequences are DFQATT and SNEGSKA (reference sequence). J lost 2 bases, V lost 3 bases, and 6 bases had no gene match. The CDR3 region is CSASDDRVNTGELFF. The DNA for the CDR3 is TGCAGTGCTAGTGACGACAGGGTTAACACCGGGGAGCTGTTTTTT.

The chain has TRBV6-4 and TRBJ2-7, with D unclear. The V and J ends lost 0 bases and 6 bases respectively, with 0 bases between them. CDR1 and CDR2 from the germline V gene are MRHNA and SNTAGT. The CDR3 totals 10 residues. CDR3 bases: TGTGCCAGCAGTGACTCCGAGCAGTACTTC. The encoded protein is CASSDSEQYF.

DNA of the CDR3: TGTGCCAGCAGCTCTAAAACCAGGGGGGCCGTTAAGACCCAGTACTTC. Its translation: CASSSKTRGAVKTQYF. The genes are TRBV14 and TRBJ2-5; D possibly corresponds to TRBD1 (7 bases). CDR1 SGHDN and CDR2 FVKESK come from the germline V gene. Between the trimmed V and J ends, which lost 5 bases and 6 bases, there was a span of 22 bases. This CDR3 has 16 residues.

The rearrangement joins TRBV7-7 to TRBJ2-3, with D possibly being TRBD1 (6 bases). Trimming pared 4 bases from V and 3 bases from J, leaving 11 bases between. The length of the CDR3 is 14 residues. Germline V gene data show CDR1 as SSHAT and CDR2 as FNYEAQ (reference sequence). The CDR3, as DNA: TGTGCCAGCAGCTCGGACAGCCTTACAGATACGCAGTATTTT. Its translation is CASSSDSLTDTQYF.

The V and J genes are TRBV9 and TRBJ2-1; 8 bases agree with TRBD2. The CDR3 sequence is 16 residues long. J gave up 4 bases and V 4 bases, and 10 bases lay outside the gene matches. Per the germline V gene, CDR1 is SGDLS and CDR2 is YYNGEE. CDR3 nucleotides: TGTGCCAGCAGCCTGCGGGCGGGGGGTCTGTACAATGAGCAGTTCTTC. It is translated as CASSLRAGGLYNEQFF.

There are a few counts of this clone. V and J are TRBV4-2 and TRBJ1-5, with 8 bases that match TRBD1. In germline, CDR1 is LGHNA, CDR2 YNFKEQ. After removal of 0 bases from V and 0 bases from J, the junction contained 10 bases not matched to a gene. The CDR3 is 19 residues long. The CDR3 DNA sequence: TGTGCCAGCAGCCAAGAGAAGGGGACAGGAGGTTATAGCAATCAGCCCCAGCATTTT. Translated, it gives CASSQEKGTGGYSNQPQHF.

The gene calls are TRBV19 and TRBJ1-4; perhaps TRBD1 as D (6 bases). The CDR3 runs to 13 residues. Trimming left V 5 bases short and J 7 bases short, with 11 bases between. Germline V lookup: CDR1 LNHDA, CDR2 SQIVND (reference sequence). DNA of the CDR3: TGTGCCAGTAGTCGGGGGGGCATTGAAAAACTGTTTTTT. As protein: CASSRGGIEKLFF.

This rearrangement joins TRBV6-5 to TRBJ2-7; TRBD1 matches 11 bases. This CDR3 has 14 amino acids. In germline, CDR1 is MNHEY, CDR2 SVGAGI. The J segment lost 6 bases and the V segment lost 7 bases, leaving 8 bases of the junction unmatched. CDR3 sequence: CASKQDRGHGEQYF. CDR3 DNA sequence: TGTGCCAGCAAGCAGGACAGGGGGCATGGCGAGCAGTACTTC.

The V and J genes are TRBV6-2 or TRBV6-3 and TRBJ1-2; D gene ambiguous. Trimming pared 5 bases from V and 8 bases from J, leaving 12 bases between. This CDR3 region has 12 residues. Germline V lookup: CDR1 MNHEY, CDR2 SVGEGT. Written as DNA, the CDR3 is TGTGCCAGCAGTCATGGGCAGCGCGGCTACACCTTC. This sequence encodes CASSHGQRGYTF.

This rearrangement joins TRBV15 to TRBJ1-4; perhaps TRBD1 as D (5 bases). The CDR3 totals 16 residues. Trimming stripped 1 base from V and 8 bases from J, with 17 bases between. Germline values: CDR1 LNHNV, CDR2 YYDKDF (reference sequence). In DNA, the CDR3 is TGTGCCACCAGCAGAGGTCGACCGGGAGCAGGGGAAAAACTGTTTTTT. Protein: CATSRGRPGAGEKLFF.

The chain has TRBV11-3 and TRBJ1-4; D is ambiguous. Germline lookup yields CDR1 SGHNT and CDR2 YENEEA. This CDR3 is 12 amino acids long. V was clipped by 7 bases and J by 7 bases, with 10 bases between them. The CDR3 reads CASIQVGEKLFF. The CDR3 bases are TGTGCCAGCATCCAAGTGGGTGAAAAACTGTTTTTT.

The rearrangement uses TRBV6-1 and TRBJ2-2; D perhaps matches TRBD2 (6 bases). Germline V gene lookup returns CDR1 MNHNS and CDR2 SASEGT. The CDR3 is 13 amino acids. V shed 3 bases and J shed 14 bases, with 16 bases lying between them. This chain's CDR3 is CASSDPGWGVLFF. The CDR3 bases are TGTGCCAGCAGTGACCCTGGTTGGGGGGTTCTGTTTTTT.